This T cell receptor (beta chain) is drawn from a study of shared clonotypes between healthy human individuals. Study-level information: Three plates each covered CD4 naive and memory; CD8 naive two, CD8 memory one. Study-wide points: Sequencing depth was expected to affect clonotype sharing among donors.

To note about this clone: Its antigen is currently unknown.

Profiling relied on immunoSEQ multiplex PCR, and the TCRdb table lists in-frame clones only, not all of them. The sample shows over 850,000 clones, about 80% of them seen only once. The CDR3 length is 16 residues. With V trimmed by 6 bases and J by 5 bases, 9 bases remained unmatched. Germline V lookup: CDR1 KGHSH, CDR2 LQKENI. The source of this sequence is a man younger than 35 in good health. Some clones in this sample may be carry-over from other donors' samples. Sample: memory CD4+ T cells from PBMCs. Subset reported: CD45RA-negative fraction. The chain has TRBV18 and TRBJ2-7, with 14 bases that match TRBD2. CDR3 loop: CASSPTGLAGVDEQYF. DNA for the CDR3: TGTGCCAGCTCCCCCACGGGACTAGCGGGAGTTGACGAGCAGTACTTC.